This T cell receptor (beta chain) was identified in a study of T-cell memory formation after mild COVID-19. About the research overall: TCR clusters largely stayed donor specific. Whole-study results and caveats: CD4+ bias marked clones expanding day 15 to 37, unlike balanced contracting clones. The main location of contracting CD4+ clones was CM and EM, and that of contracting CD8+ clones was EMRA.

This clonotype was picked up a small number of times. What it binds is unknown. Constant-segment primers were used for 5'RACE, and the resulting TCR alpha and TCR beta cDNA libraries carried sample barcodes and UMIs. TCRdb itself ran the 5' RACE reads through MiXCR, one entry per CDR3 protein. Here the sample spans 100,000 to 140,000 distinct CDR3 sequences, around 14% being singletons. Source material: PBMCs or a T cell subset sorted from them (not recorded which). The clonotype comes from a man in his late teens or twenties who had mild COVID-19 (a few samples of this study predate the infection). Cell type and time point are not known.

The CDR3 loop is CASSFFEREKLFF. The DNA for the CDR3 is TGTGCCAGCAGTTTTTTCGAACGAGAAAAACTGTTTTTT. The chain carries TRBV12-3 or TRBV12-4 and TRBJ1-4, with unresolved D. The CDR3 is 13 residues long. With 3 bases removed from V and 8 bases from J, the gap between germline ends came to 10 bases.